The 23 T cell receptor beta chains below all came from one sample that was sequenced in a study of Ad26.COV2.S vaccination and SARS-CoV-2 variants. Treatment meaning: 19 received Ad26.COV2.S at low or high dose, single or two shots; about 5 received placebo; per-sample allocation not given. Material that was analyzed had been drawn on day 63 after the first vaccine or placebo injection. The protocol was immunoSEQ multiplex PCR, while the TCRdb copy is restricted to in-frame clones and leaves out a portion. The table has over 450,000 clones, 70% to 90% seen once. The sequencing used peripheral blood, collected in a trial of Ad26.COV2.S vaccine versus placebo. The receptors shown here come from a person aged 18-65 years who received the Ad26.COV2.S COVID-19 vaccine or a placebo.

This sequence joins TRBV2 and TRBJ2-3, with a tentative D call TRBD2 (6 bases). This CDR3 comprises 13 residues. The V gene's germline CDR1 is SNHLY and CDR2 FYNNEI. V lost 6 bases and J 5 bases, leaving 12 bases between the germline ends. DNA of the CDR3: TGTGCCAGCAGGGGGGGTCGTAGAGATACGCAGTATTTT. This encodes CASRGGRRDTQYF.

This rearrangement joins TRBV28 to TRBJ2-1; TRBD2 matches at 13 bases. The CDR3 sequence is 17 residues long. The V gene's germline CDR1 is MDHEN and CDR2 SYDVKM. The junction had 6 bases not matched to a gene; V was cut back by 1 base and J by 6 bases. CDR3 sequence (DNA): TGTGCCAGCAGTTTATCCCCTTGGACTAGCGGGAGCAATGAGCAGTTCTTC. Translation gives CASSLSPWTSGSNEQFF.

V and J are TRBV28 and TRBJ1-2; no clear D gene. Trimming took 8 bases from V and 2 from J, leaving 9 bases between them. This CDR3 contains 12 residues. From germline, CDR1 is MDHEN and CDR2 SYDVKM. CDR3 nucleotide sequence: TGTGCCAGCGGCACCGAGAACTATGGCTACACCTTC. Protein product: CASGTENYGYTF.

The DNA of the CDR3 is TGTGCCAGCAGCTTACTCACAGCGGGGCCGAATGAAAAACTGTTTTTT. Amino acid sequence: CASSLLTAGPNEKLFF. The chain couples TRBV7-2 to TRBJ1-4, with a tentative D call TRBD1 (5 bases). The ends were cut back, 2 bases at V and 5 bases at J, with 15 bases in the middle. Per germline, CDR1 SGHTA and CDR2 FQGNSA. The CDR3 has 16 amino acids.

This clone was counted between two and nine times. The chain uses TRBV6-5 and TRBJ2-2; 7 bases align to TRBD1. The CDR3 is 15 residues long. Trimming cost V 6 bases and J 3 bases; bases outside gene matches: 7. Germline V gene data show CDR1 as MNHEY and CDR2 as SVGAGI. This chain's CDR3 is CASRGRTGDTGELFF. CDR3 nucleotide sequence: TGTGCCAGCAGGGGCCGGACAGGAGACACCGGGGAGCTGTTTTTT.

The chain is built from TRBV4-1 and TRBJ2-1, with TRBD2 matching 7 bases. The length of the CDR3 is 16 residues. V shed 0 bases and J 6 bases; nucleotides not matched to a gene: 8. The V gene's germline CDR1 is MGHRA and CDR2 YSYEKL. The CDR3 spells CASSQDGGGIRNEQFF. DNA of the CDR3: TGCGCCAGCAGCCAAGATGGGGGGGGAATTCGCAATGAGCAGTTCTTC.

The V and J genes are TRBV19 and TRBJ2-2; unclear D gene. Germline V gene sequence: CDR1 LNHDA, CDR2 SQIVND (reference sequence). V gave up 1 base and J gave up 4 bases, with 7 bases separating them. The CDR3 runs 14 residues. DNA for the CDR3: TGTGCCAGTAGTATAGTTATGGTCACCGGGGAGCTGTTTTTT. Its protein product is CASSIVMVTGELFF.

This chain connects TRBV28 to TRBJ2-1; 11 bases are a match to TRBD2. The CDR3 contains 16 residues. Losses at the gene ends were 1 base for V and 4 bases for J; bases not matched to a gene: 3. CDR1 is MDHEN and CDR2 is SYDVKM in the germline V gene. The chain's CDR3 is CASSLLGLAEYNEQFF. CDR3 nucleotide sequence: TGTGCCAGCAGTTTATTGGGACTAGCGGAGTACAATGAGCAGTTCTTC.

This chain links TRBV5-1 with TRBJ2-6; D remains unclear. The CDR3 covers 18 residues. Between the trimmed V and J ends, which lost 0 bases and 0 bases, there was a span of 13 bases. CDR1 is SGHRS and CDR2 is YFSETQ in the germline V gene. CDR3 DNA: TGCGCCAGCAGCTTGGTTGGGTACGACATCTCTGGGGCCAACGTCCTGACTTTC. Amino acid sequence: CASSLVGYDISGANVLTF.

This rearrangement joins TRBV7-9 to TRBJ1-1, with 9 bases lining up with TRBD1. V was pared by 5 bases and J by 8 bases, with 6 bases of the junction left unmatched. Germline CDR1 is SEHNR and CDR2 is FQNEAQ (reference sequence). The CDR3 is 13 residues long. This CDR3 reads CASSQGQGLEAFF. For the CDR3, the DNA is TGTGCCAGCAGCCAGGGACAGGGACTCGAAGCTTTCTTT.

This clone was counted between two and nine times. The chain's CDR3 is CASSLGDGQPQHF. The CDR3 region has the DNA TGTGCCAGCAGCTTGGGGGACGGGCAGCCCCAGCATTTT. The V gene is TRBV5-4, the J gene TRBJ1-5, with a possible D match to TRBD1 (5 bases). This CDR3 has 13 amino acids. Germline V lookup: CDR1 SGHNT, CDR2 YYREEE (reference sequence). The V gene lost 0 bases and the J gene lost 7 bases, with 8 bases spanning the gap.

The chain has TRBV25-1 and TRBJ2-2; D call uncertain. The CDR3 spans 13 residues. V gave up 2 bases and J gave up 8 bases, with 9 bases separating them. CDR1 is MGHDK and CDR2 is SYGVNS in the germline V gene. CDR3 nucleotide sequence: TGTGCCAGCAGTGAAATGGGAAGGGGGGAGCTGTTTTTT. Translation: CASSEMGRGELFF.

The V gene is TRBV7-2, the J gene TRBJ1-6; D is unresolved. V was trimmed by 1 base and J by 9 bases, leaving 13 bases between them. Looked up from germline, CDR1 is SGHTA and CDR2 is FQGNSA. This CDR3 contains 15 residues. CDR3 residues: CASSLGLQTGSPLHF. CDR3 in DNA: TGTGCCAGCAGCTTAGGACTCCAGACTGGTTCACCCCTCCACTTT.

This chain links TRBV7-9 with TRBJ1-1; 9 nucleotides agree with TRBD1. The CDR3 extends over 17 amino acids. V lost 5 bases to trimming and J lost 1 base; unmatched junction nucleotides: 11. Per the germline V gene, CDR1 is SEHNR and CDR2 is FQNEAQ (reference sequence). The CDR3 protein is CASSPVPGQGTNTEAFF. CDR3 coding DNA: TGTGCCAGCAGCCCAGTCCCGGGACAGGGAACGAACACTGAAGCTTTCTTT.

V usage is TRBV6-6 and J usage is TRBJ2-1; 12 positions match TRBD2. The length of the CDR3 is 16 residues. Unmatched junction bases numbered 3, after V lost 2 bases and J lost 4 bases. In germline, CDR1 is MNHNY, CDR2 SVGAGI (reference sequence). CDR3 coding DNA: TGTGCCAGCAGTTACGCTAGCGGGAGGGGGTACAATGAGCAGTTCTTC. Its protein is CASSYASGRGYNEQFF.

J is TRBJ1-1 and V is TRBV5-4; D not resolved. V dropped 4 bases and J dropped 1 base, with 14 bases sitting between them. The CDR3 totals 15 residues. Germline V CDR1 and CDR2: SGHNT, YYREEE (reference sequence). CDR3: CASSTPRGRNTEAFF. Here the CDR3 DNA reads TGTGCCAGCAGCACGCCCCGAGGCAGGAACACTGAAGCTTTCTTT.

J is TRBJ1-2 and V is TRBV6-5; 9 bases align to TRBD1. The CDR3 spans 15 residues. V lost 2 bases and J lost 1; bases outside the gene matches: 2. Germline V CDR1 and CDR2: MNHEY, SVGAGI. The CDR3 coding sequence is TGTGCCAGCAGTTACGGACAGGGGATTAACTATGGCTACACCTTC. Its protein product is CASSYGQGINYGYTF.

This sequence joins TRBV28 and TRBJ2-7, with TRBD2 matching over 8 bases. V was pared by 6 bases and J by 6 bases, with 10 bases of the junction left unmatched. Germline V lookup: CDR1 MDHEN, CDR2 SYDVKM. The CDR3 totals 14 residues. Written as DNA, the CDR3 is TGTGCCAGCAGCAAAGCGGGAGCGCCGTCCGAGCAGTACTTC. Amino acid sequence: CASSKAGAPSEQYF.

V is TRBV19 and J is TRBJ1-1; no firm D call. CDR3 length equals 13 residues. V gave up 4 bases and J gave up 0 bases, with 6 bases separating them. Germline loops: CDR1 LNHDA, CDR2 SQIVND (reference sequence). The CDR3, as DNA: TGTGCCAGTAGTAGTGCCCTGAACACTGAAGCTTTCTTT. Its protein product is CASSSALNTEAFF.

The V and J genes are TRBV5-1 and TRBJ1-4; the D is unclear. This CDR3 has 14 amino acids. The germline V gene encodes CDR1 SGHRS and CDR2 YFSETQ. Trimming took off 5 bases at V and 4 bases at J, with 12 bases between the two ends. CDR3 coding DNA: TGCGCCAGCAGTGTTCGGCTGGGTAATGAAAAACTGTTTTTT. The encoded protein is CASSVRLGNEKLFF.

V usage is TRBV14 and J usage is TRBJ2-1; 11 nucleotides match TRBD1. The CDR3 runs to 15 residues. V was clipped by 4 bases and J by 4 bases; unmatched bases: 3. Germline values: CDR1 SGHDN, CDR2 FVKESK. CDR3 DNA sequence: TGTGCCAGCAGCCCCGGGACAGGGGGATACAATGAGCAGTTCTTC. Its translation: CASSPGTGGYNEQFF. Using reference TRBV14 and TRBJ2-1 for the parts outside the CDR3, the full variable domain is EAGVTQFPSHSVIEKGQTVTLRCDPISGHDNLYWYRRVMGKEIKFLLHFVKESKQDESGMPNNRFLAERTGGTYSTLKVQPAELEDSGVYFCASSPGTGGYNEQFFGPGTRLTVL.

This clone was seen once. The chain carries TRBV28 and TRBJ2-7; no clear D gene. The CDR3 totals 13 residues. From germline, CDR1 is MDHEN and CDR2 SYDVKM. The V and J ends lost 1 base and 3 bases respectively, with 7 bases between them. The CDR3 protein is CASSLSGYYEQYF. In DNA form, the CDR3 reads TGTGCCAGCAGTTTATCCGGTTACTACGAGCAGTACTTC.

This rearrangement joins TRBV9 to TRBJ1-2; TRBD1 matches at 7 bases. Germline V gene data show CDR1 as SGDLS and CDR2 as YYNGEE. Germline trimming cut 6 bases from V and 3 bases from J; bases unmatched to any gene: 5. CDR3 size: 13 residues. CDR3 protein: CASTPQGDYGYTF. The CDR3, as DNA: TGTGCCAGCACCCCTCAGGGGGACTATGGCTACACCTTC.